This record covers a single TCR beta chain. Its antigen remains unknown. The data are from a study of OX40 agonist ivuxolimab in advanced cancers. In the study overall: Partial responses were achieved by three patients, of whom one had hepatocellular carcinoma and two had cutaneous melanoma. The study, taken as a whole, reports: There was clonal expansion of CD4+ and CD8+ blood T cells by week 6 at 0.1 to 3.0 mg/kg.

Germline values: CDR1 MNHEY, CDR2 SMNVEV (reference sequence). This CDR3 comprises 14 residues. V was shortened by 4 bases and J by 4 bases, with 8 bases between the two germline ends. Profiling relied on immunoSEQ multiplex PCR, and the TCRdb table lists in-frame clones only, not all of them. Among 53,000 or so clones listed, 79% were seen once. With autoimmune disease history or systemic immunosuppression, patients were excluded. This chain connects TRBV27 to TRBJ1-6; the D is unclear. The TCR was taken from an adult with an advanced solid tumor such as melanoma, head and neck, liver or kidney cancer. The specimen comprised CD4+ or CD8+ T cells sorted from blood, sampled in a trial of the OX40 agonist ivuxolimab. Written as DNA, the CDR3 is TGTGCCAGCAGTTGGGCCCTATATAATTCACCCCTCCACTTT. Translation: CASSWALYNSPLHF.